These 23 T cell receptor beta chains were sequenced from one sample in a study of blood T cell repertoires in COVID-19. Clones were sequenced by immunoSEQ multiplex PCR, and TCRdb holds only the in-frame ones, with some missing. The sample consists of 150,000 to 200,000 clones, 85% of them appearing once. Sequencing input: peripheral blood. The receptor set was obtained from a woman older than 75 with COVID-19, enrolled during active disease.

V gene TRBV29-1 combines with J gene TRBJ2-1, with 9 bases identical to TRBD1. Germline-derived CDR1 and CDR2 are SQVTM and ANQGSEA. This CDR3 has 12 amino acids. V lost 7 bases, J lost 6 bases, and 4 bases stayed unmatched. This CDR3 is CSGGTGSNEQFF. The CDR3 bases are TGCAGCGGGGGGACAGGGTCCAATGAGCAGTTCTTC.

The chain carries TRBV6-5 and TRBJ1-3, with TRBD1 matching over 9 bases. CDR1 and CDR2 from the germline V gene are MNHEY and SVGAGI. Germline trimming cut 8 bases from V and 2 bases from J; bases unmatched to any gene: 4. The CDR3 consists of 14 residues. The CDR3 region has the DNA TGTGCCAGCGCTACAGGGGGCACTGGAAACACCATATATTTT. Protein product: CASATGGTGNTIYF.

The genes are TRBV7-9 and TRBJ1-1; 7 nucleotides align to TRBD1. Germline V CDR1 and CDR2: SEHNR, FQNEAQ (reference sequence). CDR3 length: 15 amino acids. With 5 bases clipped from V and 0 bases from J, the junction kept 6 bases outside the gene matches. CDR3 sequence: CASSPPTGMNTEAFF. The CDR3 DNA is TGTGCCAGCAGCCCCCCGACAGGGATGAACACTGAAGCTTTCTTT.

The sample holds a few counts of this clone. The chain uses TRBV19 and TRBJ2-5, with TRBD1 identical over 10 bases. This CDR3 region has 17 residues. Unmatched junction bases numbered 13, after V lost 5 bases and J lost 4 bases. CDR1 LNHDA and CDR2 SQIVND come from the germline V gene (reference sequence). The CDR3, as DNA: TGTGCCAGTAGTCTGACAGGGGGCAGTTTTTGGAGAGAGACCCAGTACTTC. It codes for CASSLTGGSFWRETQYF. Combining the CDR3 with reference TRBV19 and TRBJ2-5 gives the whole variable domain DGGITQSPKYLFRKEGQNVTLSCEQNLNHDAMYWYRQDPGQGLRLIYYSQIVNDFQKGDIAEGYSVSREKKESFPLTVTSAQKNPTAFYLCASSLTGGSFWRETQYFGPGTRLLVL.

The chain links TRBV5-1 to TRBJ2-7; 16 bases are shared with TRBD2. The CDR3 totals 17 residues. V gave up 8 bases and J gave up 0 bases; unmatched junction bases: 8. CDR1 and CDR2 from the germline V gene are SGHRS and YFSETQ. CDR3 nucleotides: TGCGCCAGTGGCGCGGGACTAGCGGGAGGGCCCTCCTACGAGCAGTACTTC. This sequence encodes CASGAGLAGGPSYEQYF.

The CDR3: CASTYLESGELFF. DNA of the CDR3: TGTGCCAGCACATACCTCGAGTCTGGGGAGCTGTTTTTT. The chain uses TRBV2 and TRBJ2-2; D unclear. Trimming left V 7 bases short and J 8 bases short, with 14 bases between. The CDR3 sequence is 13 residues long. Germline V lookup: CDR1 SNHLY, CDR2 FYNNEI.

V gene TRBV2 combines with J gene TRBJ2-1; 8 nucleotides align to TRBD2. The CDR3 contains 16 residues. Germline lookup yields CDR1 SNHLY and CDR2 FYNNEI. V lost 5 bases to trimming and J lost 1 base; unmatched junction nucleotides: 7. DNA for the CDR3: TGTGCCAGCAGTCAGTTTACTAGCGGTTCCTACAATGAGCAGTTCTTC. Protein sequence: CASSQFTSGSYNEQFF.

The genes are TRBV9 and TRBJ2-2; 7 bases are shared with TRBD2. The CDR3 is made up of 15 amino acids. Germline V lookup: CDR1 SGDLS, CDR2 YYNGEE. With V trimmed by 0 bases and J by 7 bases, 6 bases remained unmatched. CDR3 sequence reads: CASSVDRRGVGELFF. As DNA, the CDR3 is TGTGCCAGCAGCGTAGACCGACGGGGGGTCGGGGAGCTGTTTTTT.

V usage is TRBV18 and J usage is TRBJ1-1; 10 bases align to TRBD1. The CDR3 is 15 residues long. The V and J ends lost 3 bases and 6 bases, in that order; junction bases with no gene match: 7. Looked up from germline, CDR1 is KGHSH and CDR2 is LQKENI. The CDR3 here is CASSPRQGAIAEAFF. The CDR3, as DNA: TGTGCCAGCTCACCTCGACAGGGGGCGATCGCTGAAGCTTTCTTT.

This CDR3 reads CASSESMMGAEVYEQFF. CDR3 DNA sequence: TGCGCCAGCAGTGAGTCGATGATGGGGGCTGAGGTGTATGAGCAGTTCTTC. This chain uses TRBV10-1 with TRBJ2-1; possible D gene TRBD1, 6 bases. The CDR3 length is 17 residues. The germline V gene encodes CDR1 WNHNN and CDR2 SYGVQD (reference sequence). The V gene lost 0 bases and the J gene lost 8 bases, with 20 bases spanning the gap.

The V call is TRBV9, the J call TRBJ2-2; TRBD2 is a possible D gene (5 bases). The V end was cut by 0 bases, the J end by 5 bases, with 14 bases between. CDR1 is SGDLS, CDR2 YYNGEE, per germline. This CDR3 has 16 residues. The chain's CDR3 is CASSVGERVSTGELFF. The CDR3 nucleotides read TGTGCCAGCAGCGTAGGGGAGAGGGTGTCGACCGGGGAGCTGTTTTTT.

The chain carries TRBV6-5 and TRBJ2-1; 14 nucleotides align to TRBD2. The junction had 7 bases not matched to a gene; V was cut back by 7 bases and J by 8 bases. The germline gives CDR1 MNHEY, CDR2 SVGAGI. This CDR3 region has 15 residues. This CDR3 is CASTDRLAGGYEQFF. The CDR3 region has the DNA TGTGCCAGCACCGATCGACTAGCGGGAGGGTATGAGCAGTTCTTC.

The rearrangement uses TRBV3-1 (or the pseudogene TRBV3-2) and TRBJ2-7, with 7 bases aligning to TRBD1. The germline CDR1 and CDR2 sequences are LGHDT and YNNKEL (reference sequence). V shed 4 bases and J 3 bases; nucleotides not matched to a gene: 3. The CDR3 is 13 amino acids. CDR3: CASSPGQIYEQYF. For the CDR3, the DNA is TGTGCCAGCAGCCCGGGACAGATCTACGAGCAGTACTTC.

The rearrangement uses TRBV18 and TRBJ1-1; 11 nucleotides align to TRBD1. With V trimmed by 3 bases and J by 4 bases, 7 bases remained unmatched. The CDR3 runs to 16 residues. Looked up from germline, CDR1 is KGHSH and CDR2 is LQKENI. The CDR3 DNA reads TGTGCCAGCTCACCCCAGGGACAGGGGGGAGGCACTGAAGCTTTCTTT. This codes for CASSPQGQGGGTEAFF.

V gene TRBV7-3 combines with J gene TRBJ2-1, with D perhaps TRBD2 (7 bases). With 3 bases removed from V and 5 bases from J, the gap between germline ends came to 11 bases. The CDR3 loop spans 14 amino acids. CDR1 is SGHTA, CDR2 FQGTGA, per germline. The CDR3 spells CASSFQGGDNEQFF. Here the CDR3 DNA reads TGTGCCAGCAGCTTTCAAGGGGGGGACAATGAGCAGTTCTTC.

The V gene is TRBV5-4, the J gene TRBJ1-6, with D tentatively TRBD1 (5 bases). The CDR3 runs 16 residues. V was cut by 4 bases and J by 8 bases, with 19 bases left in between. Germline CDR1 SGHNT, CDR2 YYREEE (reference sequence). CDR3 sequence: CASSADNLGIDSPLHF. The CDR3 nucleotides read TGTGCCAGCAGCGCGGACAACCTAGGGATTGATTCACCCCTCCACTTT.

V usage is TRBV28 and J usage is TRBJ2-7; 8 bases agree with TRBD1. The J segment lost 6 bases and the V segment lost 5 bases, leaving 6 bases of the junction unmatched. This CDR3 region has 13 residues. CDR1 is MDHEN, CDR2 SYDVKM, per germline. CDR3 sequence: CASSAGQGFEQYF. CDR3 DNA: TGTGCCAGCAGTGCAGGACAGGGTTTCGAGCAGTACTTC.

This clone was seen only once. The chain combines TRBV6-2 or TRBV6-3 with TRBJ1-5; 8 nucleotides agree with TRBD1. Germline values: CDR1 MNHEY, CDR2 SVGEGT. The CDR3 is 14 residues long. J gave up 7 bases and V 6 bases, and 8 bases lay outside the gene matches. This chain's CDR3 is CASSGTGGRQPQHF. The DNA for the CDR3 is TGTGCCAGCAGCGGGACAGGCGGACGCCAGCCCCAGCATTTT.

This clone has more than one count but fewer than ten. This sequence joins TRBV12-3 or TRBV12-4 and TRBJ1-1, with 8 bases aligning to TRBD1. V lost 7 bases, J lost 4 bases, and 5 bases stayed unmatched. The CDR3 runs 13 residues. The CDR3 coding sequence is TGTGCCAGCACCTTCGACAGGGGCACTGAAGCTTTCTTT. This sequence encodes CASTFDRGTEAFF.

CDR3 loop: CASSQLLPVAGVGYTQYF. The CDR3 DNA reads TGTGCCAGCAGCCAACTCCTGCCTGTAGCGGGGGTCGGGTATACGCAGTATTTT. This chain connects TRBV4-2 to TRBJ2-3; 9 positions match TRBD2. CDR1 is LGHNA, CDR2 YNFKEQ, per germline. Trimming removed 2 bases from V and 7 bases from J; junction bases left unmatched: 16. This CDR3 region has 18 residues.

CDR3 sequence (DNA): TGTGCCAGCCTTCCGGGTCCCGGGGAGCTGTTTTTT. Translating gives CASLPGPGELFF. The chain links TRBV7-9 to TRBJ2-2; D gene uncertain. CDR1 and CDR2 (germline): SEHNR, FQNEAQ (reference sequence). The germline V and J ends were trimmed by 8 bases and 6 bases, with 10 bases remaining between them. The CDR3 totals 12 residues. Supplemented by reference TRBV7-9 and TRBJ2-2, the full variable domain reads DTGVSQNPRHKITKRGQNVTFRCDPISEHNRLYWYRQTLGQGPEFLTYFQNEAQLEKSRLLSDRFSAERPKGSFSTLEIQRTEQGDSAMYLCASLPGPGELFFGEGSRLTVL.

The chain links TRBV28 to TRBJ1-1, with 8 bases aligning to TRBD1. Trimming removed 5 bases from V and 4 bases from J; junction bases left unmatched: 6. CDR3 length: 14 residues. Germline-derived CDR1 and CDR2 are MDHEN and SYDVKM. CDR3 sequence: CASSLQGGSTEAFF. The CDR3 coding sequence is TGTGCCAGCAGTCTACAGGGGGGTTCCACTGAAGCTTTCTTT.

The chain carries TRBV3-1 (or the pseudogene TRBV3-2) and TRBJ1-2; possible D gene TRBD1, 5 bases. Germline-derived CDR1 and CDR2 are LGHDT and YNNKEL (reference sequence). Trimming shortened V by 1 base and J by 7 bases, and 28 bases separated the two germline ends. There are 19 residues in the CDR3. The CDR3: CASSQVGGVGAGNLGGYTF. In nucleotides, the CDR3 is TGTGCCAGCAGCCAAGTCGGCGGGGTCGGCGCAGGGAATCTTGGTGGCTACACCTTC.